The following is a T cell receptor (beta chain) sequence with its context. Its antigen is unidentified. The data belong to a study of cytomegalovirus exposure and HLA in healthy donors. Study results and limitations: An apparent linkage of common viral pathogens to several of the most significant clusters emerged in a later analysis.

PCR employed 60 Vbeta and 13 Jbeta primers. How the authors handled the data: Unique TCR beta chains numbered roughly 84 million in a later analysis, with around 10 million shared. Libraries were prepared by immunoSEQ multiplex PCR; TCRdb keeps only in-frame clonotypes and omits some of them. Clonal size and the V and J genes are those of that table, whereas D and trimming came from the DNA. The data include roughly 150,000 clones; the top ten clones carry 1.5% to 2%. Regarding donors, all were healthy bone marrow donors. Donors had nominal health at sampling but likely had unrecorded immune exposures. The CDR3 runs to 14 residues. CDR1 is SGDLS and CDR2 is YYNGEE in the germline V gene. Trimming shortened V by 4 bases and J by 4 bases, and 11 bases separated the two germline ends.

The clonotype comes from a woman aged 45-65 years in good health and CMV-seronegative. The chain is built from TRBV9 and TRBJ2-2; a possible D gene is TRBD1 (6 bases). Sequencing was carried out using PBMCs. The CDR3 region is CASSYDRSTGELFF. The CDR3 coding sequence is TGTGCCAGCAGCTATGACAGGAGCACCGGGGAGCTGTTTTTT. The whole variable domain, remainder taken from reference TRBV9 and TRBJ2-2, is DSGVTQTPKHLITATGQRVTLRCSPRSGDLSVYWYQQSLDQGLQFLIQYYNGEERAKGNILERFSAQQFPDLHSELNLSSLELGDSALYFCASSYDRSTGELFFGEGSRLTVL.